Shown below are 18 T cell receptor beta chains from a single sample sequenced in a study of T cells in Graves' hyperthyroidism and ophthalmopathy (dated by TCRdb to 2018 to 2020). Library preparation was by multiplex PCR. The data were produced on an Illumina HiSeq 2000. TCR beta CDR3 regions were amplified from RNA transcripts. For the first round of RT-PCR on the TCR CDR3, the HTBI primer set was used together with the Qiagen OneStep RT-PCR kit. In TCRdb, the public reads were trimmed at Q25 with fastp and aligned with MiXCR, with productive beta chains retained. Each record represents a unique CDR3 protein, reported with the most common genes and DNA among its rows. This sample is represented by approximately 520,000 distinct CDR3 sequences; 20% to 25% of them were singletons. The ten largest clones add up to around 27% of the sample. What was sequenced was blood. These receptors came from a man between 18 and 35 years old with Graves' hyperthyroidism.

This clonotype came up many times. This chain links TRBV12-3 or TRBV12-4 with TRBJ1-2, with D possibly TRBD1 on 5 matching bases. Trimming took 4 bases from V and 7 from J, leaving 13 bases between them. This CDR3 has 13 residues. The CDR3 region has the DNA TGTGCCAGCAGTTCAACGAGGGGTTCTGGCTACACCTTC. Encoded protein: CASSSTRGSGYTF.

CDR3 loop: CATSDRDEQYF. CDR3 nucleotide sequence: TGTGCCACCAGTGACAGGGACGAGCAGTACTTC. V gene TRBV24-1 combines with J gene TRBJ2-7; perhaps TRBD1 as D (5 bases). V was pared by 4 bases and J by 5 bases, with 5 bases between. The germline CDR1 and CDR2 sequences are KGHDR and SFDVKD. This CDR3 contains 11 residues.

Concerning this clonotype: One end of the junction varies from germline; a read error may be responsible. The J gene is TRBJ1-1, the V gene TRBV7-9; D remains unclear. Germline V gene lookup returns CDR1 SEHNR and CDR2 FQNEAQ (reference sequence). This CDR3 is built from 13 residues. The chain's CDR3 is CACSLIGNTEAFF. CDR3 bases: TGTGCCTGCAGCTTAATAGGGAACACTGAAGCTTTCTTT.

There are many counts of this clonotype. The chain carries TRBV12-3 or TRBV12-4 and TRBJ2-7; 7 bases agree with TRBD1. The CDR3 runs to 14 residues. After removal of 6 bases from V and 5 bases from J, the junction contained 10 bases not matched to a gene. CDR3 DNA: TGTGCCAGCAGCCTCGACAGGGTCGGCAACGAGCAGTACTTC. As protein: CASSLDRVGNEQYF.

This clonotype has only a few counts. J is TRBJ1-5 and V is TRBV19; TRBD1 might be the D (5 bases). CDR3 size: 14 residues. V was cut by 10 bases and J by 1 base, with 14 bases left in between. Per germline, CDR1 LNHDA and CDR2 SQIVND (reference sequence). This CDR3 is CATGWGKSNQPQHF. In DNA form, the CDR3 reads TGTGCCACCGGCTGGGGGAAAAGCAATCAGCCCCAGCATTTT.

Ten or more counts support this clonotype. The chain carries TRBV10-3 and TRBJ2-5; D possibly uses TRBD1 or TRBD2 (5 bases each). Per the germline V gene, CDR1 is ENHRY and CDR2 is SYGVKD. Trimming shortened V by 0 bases and J by 0 bases, and 17 bases separated the two germline ends. The length of the CDR3 is 18 residues. The CDR3 DNA follows: TGTGCCATCAGTGAGTCGACTCTGTCGGGGCAGTACCAAGAGACCCAGTACTTC. The encoded protein is CAISESTLSGQYQETQYF.

This clonotype was observed at least ten times. J is TRBJ1-1 and V is TRBV27, with no clear D. The CDR3 extends over 15 amino acids. The ends were cut back, 3 bases at V and 0 bases at J, with 11 bases in the middle. Germline assignment: CDR1 MNHEY and CDR2 SMNVEV (reference sequence). CDR3 nucleotides: TGTGCCAGCAGTTTTTATCGGGCACTGAACACTGAAGCTTTCTTT. As protein: CASSFYRALNTEAFF.

This clonotype appeared once. At one end, the junction sequence differs from germline, possibly due to a read error. This CDR3 is CASSYGAGPDQETQCF. CDR3 nucleotide sequence: TGTGCCAGCAGTTACGGAGCGGGGCCCGACCAAGAGACCCAGTGCTTC. This rearrangement joins TRBV6-5 to TRBJ2-5; 7 nucleotides match TRBD2. The CDR3 has 16 amino acids. Germline CDR1 reads MNHEY; CDR2 reads SVGAGI.

This rearrangement joins TRBV29-1 to TRBJ2-5; 9 positions match TRBD2. This CDR3 comprises 15 residues. The trim removed 6 bases at V and 4 bases at J, leaving 12 bases unmatched. Germline loops: CDR1 SQVTM, CDR2 ANQGSEA. CDR3 nucleotides: TGCAGCGTCACCATAGCGGGAGAGATCCGAGAGACCCAGTACTTC. Its translation: CSVTIAGEIRETQYF.

The gene calls are TRBV6-1 and TRBJ2-7; the match to TRBD1 covers 7 bases. The V gene's germline CDR1 is MNHNS and CDR2 SASEGT. J gave up 3 bases and V 6 bases, and 5 bases lay outside the gene matches. The CDR3 totals 13 residues. The CDR3 coding sequence is TGTGCCAGCAGCGTTCCAGGGGGCTACGAGCAGTACTTC. Protein product: CASSVPGGYEQYF.

With respect to this clonotype: A much larger clone is a single base away; this may be a read error. The chain combines TRBV20-1 with TRBJ1-1; the match to TRBD1 covers 7 bases. Germline V CDR1 and CDR2: DFQATT, SNEGSKA (reference sequence). The length of the CDR3 is 14 residues. V was clipped by 7 bases and J by 4 bases; unmatched bases: 12. CDR3 sequence: CSDTWDSLSTEAFF. DNA for the CDR3: TGCAGTGACACCTGGGACAGTCTGAGCACTGAAGCTTTCTTT.

This clonotype has ten or more counts. J is TRBJ1-2 and V is TRBV20-1; D call uncertain. With 3 bases removed from V and 4 bases from J, the gap between germline ends came to 12 bases. Germline CDR1 DFQATT, CDR2 SNEGSKA (reference sequence). The CDR3 is made up of 13 amino acids. CDR3 in amino acids: CSARVLQSYGYTF. The CDR3 bases are TGCAGTGCTAGGGTCCTACAGAGCTATGGCTACACCTTC.

This clonotype has ten or more counts. The chain carries TRBV6-5 and TRBJ1-1, with 9 bases fitting TRBD1. The V and J ends lost 2 bases and 7 bases, in that order; junction bases with no gene match: 11. There are 16 residues in the CDR3. Germline CDR1 is MNHEY and CDR2 is SVGAGI. This CDR3 is CASSYPPGTGLNEAFF. DNA of the CDR3: TGTGCCAGCAGTTACCCCCCCGGGACAGGGTTAAATGAAGCTTTCTTT.

This clonotype came up many times. The genes are TRBV12-5 and TRBJ2-2, with TRBD2 matching 8 bases. This CDR3 contains 16 residues. V shed 0 bases, J shed 1 base, and the junction held 1 base outside the gene matches. CDR1 is LGHNT, CDR2 FRNRAP, per germline. The chain's CDR3 is CASGLVLAVNTGELFF. CDR3 sequence (DNA): TGTGCTAGTGGTTTGGTACTAGCGGTGAACACCGGGGAGCTGTTTTTT.

This clonotype showed up many times. V is TRBV12-3 or TRBV12-4 and J is TRBJ1-1, with unresolved D. Trimming stripped 6 bases from V and 3 bases from J, with 11 bases between. The CDR3 covers 13 residues. CDR3: CASRAWGYTEAFF. DNA for the CDR3: TGTGCCAGCAGGGCCTGGGGTTACACTGAAGCTTTCTTT.

This clonotype was seen many times. V usage is TRBV7-9 and J usage is TRBJ1-1; a weak D match, TRBD1 (5 bases). Germline CDR1 is SEHNR and CDR2 is FQNEAQ (reference sequence). The CDR3 totals 12 residues. V shed 1 base and J shed 11 bases, with 11 bases lying between them. CDR3 nucleotides: TGTGCCAGCAGCTTAGGGGCAGGGACGGCTTTCTTT. Its protein is CASSLGAGTAFF.

V usage is TRBV28 and J usage is TRBJ2-7; the D is unclear. Germline V CDR1 and CDR2: MDHEN, SYDVKM. The CDR3 is 14 residues long. Trimming cost V 5 bases and J 3 bases, with 14 bases left between them. The CDR3 DNA follows: TGTGCCAGCAGTCCCCCCCGCGAGTTCTACGAGCAGTACTTC. Residues: CASSPPREFYEQYF.

There are many counts of this clonotype. This chain connects TRBV7-8 to TRBJ2-7, with 8 positions matching TRBD1. The CDR3 is 13 residues long. CDR1 SGHVS and CDR2 FQNEAQ come from the germline V gene. J was trimmed by 2 bases and V by 5 bases; bases with no gene match: 2. The CDR3 region has the DNA TGTGCCAGCAGCGCAGGGGGCGCCTACGAGCAGTACTTC. It is translated as CASSAGGAYEQYF.